The sequence of this T cell receptor beta chain was determined in a study of blood T cell repertoires in COVID-19. Study-level information: Sample material is recorded as cDNA or gDNA derived from T cells, B-cell-depleted T cells, or PBMCs.

This clone was counted a few times. As originally analysed: Nucleated cell number was recorded as an estimate derived from reference gene primer amplification. The data were produced by immunoSEQ multiplex PCR, yet TCRdb's version contains in-frame clones alone and is incomplete. V and J calls plus clone size are reproduced from that table; the DNA served to infer D and trimming. The sample includes 110,000 to 150,000 clones, over 70% of them seen just once. The V end was cut by 5 bases, the J end by 4 bases, with 23 bases between. The germline V gene has CDR1 LNHDA and CDR2 SQIVND (reference sequence). The CDR3 totals 17 residues.

The sequence derives from a woman aged 55-70 years with acute or convalescent COVID-19. Sequencing input: peripheral blood. The rearrangement uses TRBV19 and TRBJ1-2, with D possibly being TRBD1 (6 bases). This CDR3 reads CASSSQPLQGRSYGYTF. CDR3 DNA: TGTGCCAGTAGTTCCCAACCCCTACAGGGAAGGTCCTATGGCTACACCTTC.